A single sample is the source of the 15 T cell receptor beta chains below, sequenced in a study of cytomegalovirus exposure and HLA in healthy donors. The PCR used 60 Vbeta and 13 Jbeta primers. Assay: immunoSEQ multiplex PCR; the TCRdb copy retains only in-frame clones and omits some. The sample lists roughly 290,000 clones, about four fifths occurring once. Specimen: PBMCs. These receptor sequences come from a girl aged 2-10 years in good health and CMV-seronegative.

The V gene is TRBV28, the J gene TRBJ2-7; no clear D. Germline CDR1 is MDHEN and CDR2 is SYDVKM. The CDR3 spans 14 residues. Trimming shortened V by 6 bases and J by 7 bases, and 19 bases separated the two germline ends. The CDR3 here is CASRRETSRREQYF. CDR3 sequence (DNA): TGTGCCAGCAGACGAGAGACCTCGCGGCGGGAGCAGTACTTC.

This clone appeared once. V and J are TRBV5-1 and TRBJ2-7; 8 bases agree with TRBD1. This CDR3 region has 15 residues. Germline V gene lookup returns CDR1 SGHRS and CDR2 YFSETQ. Unmatched junction bases numbered 6, after V lost 4 bases and J lost 0 bases. CDR3 sequence: CASSPRTGSSYEQYF. The CDR3 bases are TGCGCCAGCAGCCCAAGGACAGGGAGCTCCTACGAGCAGTACTTC.

A remark on this clone: This sample includes further DNA sequences coding for the same CDR3. The chain recombines TRBV7-6 with TRBJ2-1, with D tentatively TRBD2 (5 bases). CDR1 SGHVS and CDR2 FNYEAQ come from the germline V gene. Trimming removed 5 bases from V and 6 bases from J, with 8 bases in between. The CDR3 totals 12 residues. This CDR3 is CASSPSGNEQFF. The CDR3 DNA is TGTGCCAGCAGCCCCAGCGGCAATGAGCAGTTCTTC.

Concerning this clone: Compared with germline, one end of the junction differs, possibly owing to a read error. The chain couples TRBV7-9 to TRBJ2-1, with 7 nucleotides matching TRBD1. Germline values: CDR1 SEHNR, CDR2 FQNEAQ (reference sequence). The CDR3 is 15 amino acids. The CDR3 bases are TGTTCCAGCAGCTCACAGGGGAGCTCCTACAATGAGCAGTTCTTC. It yields the protein CSSSSQGSSYNEQFF. Variable domain in full (rest from reference TRBV7-9 and TRBJ2-1): DTGVSQNPRHKITKRGQNVTFRCDPISEHNRLYWYRQTLGQGPEFLTYFQNEAQLEKSRLLSDRFSAERPKGSFSTLEIQRTEQGDSAMYLCSSSSQGSSYNEQFFGPGTRLTVL.

This clone was detected a few times. This sequence joins TRBV4-1 and TRBJ1-2; no clear D. With 4 bases removed from V and 2 bases from J, the gap between germline ends came to 17 bases. Germline V gives CDR1 MGHRA, CDR2 YSYEKL. The CDR3 sequence is 16 residues long. The CDR3 loop is CASSLRLQEQNYGYTF. DNA for the CDR3: TGCGCCAGCAGCCTCCGATTGCAAGAGCAAAACTATGGCTACACCTTC.

The CDR3 DNA reads TGTGCCAGCAGACCCACCGGACTAGTCGGCGAGCAGTACTTC. Translated: CASRPTGLVGEQYF. The genes are TRBV6-5 and TRBJ2-7; TRBD2 agrees at 7 bases. The CDR3 covers 14 residues. In germline, CDR1 is MNHEY, CDR2 SVGAGI. With 6 bases clipped from V and 6 bases from J, the junction kept 11 bases outside the gene matches.

The chain uses TRBV25-1 and TRBJ2-3, with 8 positions matching TRBD2. V trimming: 1 base; J trimming: 1 base; junction bases outside the gene matches: 4. The V gene's germline CDR1 is MGHDK and CDR2 SYGVNS. This CDR3 spans 16 amino acids. The CDR3 region is CASSESVRGGTDTQYF. CDR3 DNA: TGTGCCAGCAGTGAATCAGTGCGGGGGGGCACAGATACGCAGTATTTT. The variable domain in full, completed from reference TRBV25-1 and TRBJ2-3, reads EADIYQTPRYLVIGTGKKITLECSQTMGHDKMYWYQQDPGMELHLIHYSYGVNSTEKGDLSSESTVSRIRTEHFPLTLESARPSHTSQYLCASSESVRGGTDTQYFGPGTRLTVL.

The rearrangement links TRBV7-9 to TRBJ2-3; D gene uncertain. Germline assignment: CDR1 SEHNR and CDR2 FQNEAQ (reference sequence). Trimming cost V 5 bases and J 6 bases, with 9 bases left between them. The CDR3 has 12 residues. The CDR3 DNA sequence: TGTGCCAGCAGCCCAATCGGGGATACGCAGTATTTT. Encoded protein: CASSPIGDTQYF.

The chain couples TRBV5-1 to TRBJ1-2; perhaps TRBD1 as D (5 bases). Trimming left V 4 bases short and J 2 bases short, with 18 bases between. The CDR3 sequence is 16 residues long. In germline, CDR1 is SGHRS, CDR2 YFSETQ. The CDR3 protein is CASSERGQPENYGYTF. The DNA of the CDR3 is TGCGCCAGCAGCGAGCGGGGCCAGCCCGAGAACTATGGCTACACCTTC.

The sample holds one count of this clone. This chain connects TRBV21-1 to TRBJ2-7; the D segment call TRBD1 is taken from the table without a DNA check. TRBV21-1 is listed as a pseudogene. The length of the CDR3 is 16 residues. The CDR3 DNA sequence: TGTGCCAGCAGCAAGAAGGGGTCTACGCGCTCCTACGAGCAGTACTTC. It encodes CASSKKGSTRSYEQYF.

V is TRBV19 and J is TRBJ1-2; a weak D match, TRBD1 (6 bases). Germline V CDR1 and CDR2: LNHDA, SQIVND (reference sequence). Trimming stripped 8 bases from V and 2 bases from J, with 27 bases between. The CDR3 length is 18 residues. The CDR3 DNA follows: TGTGCCAGTCTGGGTAACCCCGGGCTCCGACAGGAGAACTATGGCTACACCTTC. Protein: CASLGNPGLRQENYGYTF.

CDR3 bases: TGTGCCAGCAGTCCAAATTCTGGAAACACCATATATTTT. It codes for CASSPNSGNTIYF. This sequence joins TRBV27 and TRBJ1-3; D gene ambiguous. The CDR3 is 13 amino acids. Trimming stripped 5 bases from V and 1 base from J, with 6 bases between. The germline gives CDR1 MNHEY, CDR2 SMNVEV (reference sequence).

This chain uses TRBV7-8 with TRBJ2-1, with TRBD2 as a possible D gene (5 bases). V lost 1 base, J lost 4 bases, and 14 bases lay in between. This CDR3 spans 16 amino acids. CDR1 is SGHVS and CDR2 is FQNEAQ in the germline V gene. The chain's CDR3 is CASSLGWGTGYNEQFF. The CDR3 bases are TGTGCCAGCAGCTTAGGTTGGGGTACGGGGTACAATGAGCAGTTCTTC.

This clone was counted a single time. CDR3 in DNA: TGTGGAGCCGAGGGGGTAGGGGGTTATGAGCAGTTCTTC. Translated, it gives CGAEGVGGYEQFF. V usage is TRBV30 and J usage is TRBJ2-1; TRBD1 is a possible D gene (6 bases). CDR3 size: 13 residues. The germline V gene has CDR1 GTSNPN and CDR2 SVGIG (reference sequence).

The rearrangement uses TRBV4-1 and TRBJ2-5, with D possibly being TRBD2 (5 bases). The DNA end is a closer match to TRBJ2-7, so the J assignment may be wrong. The CDR3 contains 15 residues. The germline gives CDR1 MGHRA, CDR2 YSYEKL. Here the CDR3 DNA reads TGCGCCAGCAGCCAAGAGGACTGGGTCTCCTACGAGCAGTACTTC. Its translation is CASSQEDWVSYEQYF.